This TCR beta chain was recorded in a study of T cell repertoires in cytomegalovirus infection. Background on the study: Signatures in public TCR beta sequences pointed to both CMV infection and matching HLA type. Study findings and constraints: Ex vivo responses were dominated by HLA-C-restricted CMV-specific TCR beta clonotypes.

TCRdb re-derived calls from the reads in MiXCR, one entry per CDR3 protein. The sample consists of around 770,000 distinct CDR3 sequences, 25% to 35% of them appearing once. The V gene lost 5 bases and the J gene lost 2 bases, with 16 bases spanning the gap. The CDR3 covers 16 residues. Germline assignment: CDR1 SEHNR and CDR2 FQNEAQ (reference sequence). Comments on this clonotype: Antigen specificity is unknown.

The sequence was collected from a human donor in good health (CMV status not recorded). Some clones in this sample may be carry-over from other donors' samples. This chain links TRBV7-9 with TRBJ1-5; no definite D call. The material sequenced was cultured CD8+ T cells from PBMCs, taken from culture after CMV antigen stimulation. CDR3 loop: CASSNPGSEGNQPQHF. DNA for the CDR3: TGTGCCAGCAGCAACCCTGGGAGTGAGGGCAATCAGCCCCAGCATTTT.